Below, 8 T cell receptor beta chains from the same sample are listed, as sequenced in a study of OX40 agonist ivuxolimab in advanced cancers. Data came from immunoSEQ multiplex PCR; TCRdb stores just in-frame clones and leaves some out. In the table there are approximately 50,000 clones, more than 85% of which are singletons. The sequencing here drew on CD4+ or CD8+ T cells sorted from blood, taken in a trial of the OX40 agonist ivuxolimab. These receptor sequences come from an adult with an advanced solid tumor such as melanoma, head and neck, liver or kidney cancer.

This CDR3 is CASSPEDSSYNEQFF. The CDR3 DNA sequence: TGTGCCAGCAGCCCTGAGGACAGCTCCTACAATGAGCAGTTCTTC. The V gene is TRBV5-8, the J gene TRBJ2-1; tentatively, D is TRBD1 (6 bases). V was pared by 4 bases and J by 0 bases, with 11 bases between. The CDR3 is 15 amino acids. The germline gives CDR1 SGHTS, CDR2 YDEGEE.

The V call is TRBV4-3, the J call TRBJ2-7, with 8 bases lining up with TRBD2. After removal of 0 bases from V and 2 bases from J, the junction contained 3 bases not matched to a gene. The CDR3 extends over 15 amino acids. In germline, CDR1 is LGHNA, CDR2 YSLEER. The CDR3 is CASSQDREGPYEQYF. For the CDR3, the DNA is TGCGCCAGCAGCCAAGATCGGGAGGGCCCCTACGAGCAGTACTTC.

The V call is TRBV6-5, the J call TRBJ2-1, with D perhaps TRBD1 (5 bases). The V end was cut by 0 bases, the J end by 9 bases, with 15 bases between. The V gene's germline CDR1 is MNHEY and CDR2 SVGAGI. This CDR3 has 15 amino acids. The CDR3 spells CASSYSIQGPAEQFF. CDR3 sequence (DNA): TGTGCCAGCAGTTACTCGATCCAGGGTCCGGCTGAGCAGTTCTTC.

This CDR3 reads CASSQSGATGELFF. The CDR3 DNA is TGTGCCAGCAGCCAGTCAGGGGCCACCGGGGAGCTGTTTTTT. The J gene is TRBJ2-2, the V gene TRBV14; tentatively, D is TRBD1 (6 bases). The germline V and J ends were trimmed by 3 bases and 4 bases, with 9 bases remaining between them. The CDR3 spans 14 residues. CDR1 and CDR2 (germline): SGHDN, FVKESK.

V usage is TRBV6-1 and J usage is TRBJ1-2; TRBD1 might be the D (5 bases). V lost 3 bases and J lost 2, with 7 bases in between. The CDR3 has 13 amino acids. CDR1 is MNHNS and CDR2 is SASEGT in the germline V gene. The CDR3 DNA follows: TGTGCCAGCAGTGAGTACAGGAACTATGGCTACACCTTC. It is translated as CASSEYRNYGYTF.

DNA for the CDR3: TGTGCCAGCAGCGCTTTGGTGGAGGAGGCGAACACCATATATTTT. Its translation: CASSALVEEANTIYF. V usage is TRBV9 and J usage is TRBJ1-3, with D uncertain. The length of the CDR3 is 15 residues. Germline V CDR1 and CDR2: SGDLS, YYNGEE. Trimming cost V 3 bases and J 7 bases, with 17 bases left between them. Complete variable domain (other parts from reference TRBV9 and TRBJ1-3): DSGVTQTPKHLITATGQRVTLRCSPRSGDLSVYWYQQSLDQGLQFLIQYYNGEERAKGNILERFSAQQFPDLHSELNLSSLELGDSALYFCASSALVEEANTIYFGEGSWLTVV.

V and J are TRBV15 and TRBJ2-5; tentative D call: TRBD2 (5 bases). The end of the DNA aligns better with TRBJ2-7, so the J call may be wrong. From germline, CDR1 is LNHNV and CDR2 YYDKDF (reference sequence). The CDR3 covers 16 residues. For the CDR3, the DNA is TGTGCCACCAGCAGCCTTGGTTCGGGGTTCGCCTACGAGCAGTACTTC. Translation gives CATSSLGSGFAYEQYF.

CDR3 loop: CASSFSRANQPQHF. CDR3 in DNA: TGTGCCAGCAGCTTCAGCAGGGCGAATCAGCCCCAGCATTTT. The chain employs TRBV5-4 and TRBJ1-5; D may be TRBD1 (5 bases). CDR1 is SGHNT and CDR2 is YYREEE in the germline V gene (reference sequence). Trimming took 2 bases from V and 4 from J, leaving 10 bases between them. CDR3 length: 14 residues.